These T cell receptor beta chains were read from a single sample in a study of siplizumab effects on memory and regulatory T cells. Assay: immunoSEQ multiplex PCR; the TCRdb copy retains only in-frame clones and omits some. This table has 70,000 to 95,000 clones, roughly 97% appearing once. Sequenced material: naive CD4+ T cells sorted from blood. The receptors derive from a human donor in good health. The CDR3 runs from the conserved cysteine through the conserved F or W. A D gene is named only where the DNA matches it firmly. Clone size is stated in some rows and not others, as once, few, many or a class when expanded.

D gene,J gene,clone size,V gene,CDR3 protein,CDR3 DNA
.,TRBJ1-1,.,TRBV11-2,CASSFFRLNTEAFF,TGTGCCAGCAGCTTTTTTCGTTTGAACACTGAAGCTTTCTTT
.,TRBJ1-1,.,TRBV5-1,CASSPSGGSTEAFF,TGCGCCAGCAGTCCATCCGGGGGTAGCACTGAAGCTTTCTTT
TRBD1,TRBJ2-7,.,TRBV5-1,CASSLAPGTQGVGEQYF,TGCGCCAGCAGCTTGGCTCCCGGGACCCAGGGGGTAGGCGAGCAGTACTTC
TRBD2,TRBJ2-1,.,TRBV18,CASSPFRGDANEQFF,TGTGCCAGCTCACCCTTCCGGGGGGACGCTAATGAGCAGTTCTTC
.,TRBJ2-3,once,TRBV7-2,CASSLGPDTQYF,TGTGCCAGCAGCTTAGGCCCAGATACGCAGTATTTT
.,TRBJ1-5,.,TRBV9,CASSPGGVGYSNQPQHF,TGTGCCAGCAGCCCGGGCGGGGTGGGATATAGCAATCAGCCCCAGCATTTT
TRBD2,TRBJ2-5,.,TRBV7-3,CASSSGGIGQETQYF,TGTGCCAGCAGCTCGGGGGGTATCGGCCAAGAGACCCAGTACTTC
.,TRBJ2-1,.,TRBV18,CASSPPPGYEQFF,TGTGCCAGCTCACCACCCCCCGGCTATGAGCAGTTCTTC
.,TRBJ1-6,.,TRBV7-6,CASSLGRSPLHF,TGTGCCAGCAGCTTAGGTCGGTCACCCCTCCACTTT
TRBD1,TRBJ1-4,.,TRBV12-5,CASGPGQANEKLFF,TGTGCTAGTGGTCCGGGACAGGCAAATGAAAAACTGTTTTTT
.,TRBJ1-6,once,TRBV12-5,CASGLSSHPLHF,TGTGCTAGTGGTTTAAGCAGCCATCCCCTCCACTTT
.,TRBJ1-6,.,TRBV19,CASRSREFRVGSPLHF,TGTGCCAGTCGCTCCAGGGAGTTCCGGGTCGGGTCACCCCTCCACTTT
.,TRBJ1-2,.,TRBV4-3,CASSQERQGRIGGYTF,TGCGCCAGCAGCCAGGAGAGGCAGGGGAGAATTGGTGGCTACACCTTC
.,TRBJ2-5,.,TRBV7-9,CASSLAGAQETQYF,TGTGCCAGCAGCTTAGCGGGGGCCCAAGAGACCCAGTACTTC
.,TRBJ2-1,.,TRBV11-1,CASTQGEKQFF,TGTGCCAGCACCCAAGGGGAGAAGCAGTTCTTC
TRBD1,TRBJ1-2,once,TRBV5-6,CASSFTGGGVYGYTF,TGTGCCAGCAGCTTCACAGGGGGCGGGGTCTATGGCTACACCTTC
TRBD1,TRBJ1-2,.,TRBV27,CASNSRQGNYGYTF,TGTGCCAGCAATTCAAGACAGGGGAACTATGGCTACACCTTC
TRBD1,TRBJ1-5,once,TRBV19,CASSVTGGSNQPQHF,TGTGCCAGTAGTGTGACAGGGGGAAGCAATCAGCCCCAGCATTTT
TRBD1,TRBJ2-7,.,TRBV5-6,CASSYGTGSSYEQYF,TGTGCCAGCAGCTATGGGACAGGGAGCTCCTACGAGCAGTACTTC
.,TRBJ1-5,.,TRBV11-2,CASSPTGSAQPQHF,TGTGCCAGCAGCCCTACAGGGTCCGCTCAGCCCCAGCATTTT
.,TRBJ2-7,.,TRBV11-1,CASSLRKGPSYEQYF,TGTGCCAGCAGCCTTCGGAAGGGCCCCTCCTACGAGCAGTACTTC
.,TRBJ1-5,.,TRBV6-1,CASSEGYSNQPQHF,TGTGCCAGCAGTGAGGGATATAGCAATCAGCCCCAGCATTTT